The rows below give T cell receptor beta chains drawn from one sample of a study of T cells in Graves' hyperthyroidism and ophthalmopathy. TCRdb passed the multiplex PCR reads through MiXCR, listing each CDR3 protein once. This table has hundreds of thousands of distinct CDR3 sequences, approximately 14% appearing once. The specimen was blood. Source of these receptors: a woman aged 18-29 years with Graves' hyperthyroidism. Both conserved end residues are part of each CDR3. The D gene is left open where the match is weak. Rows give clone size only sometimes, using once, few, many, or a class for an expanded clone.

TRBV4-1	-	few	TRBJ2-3	TGCGCCAGCAGCCTTAATCAGTTAGGCACCACAGATACGCAGTATTTT	CASSLNQLGTTDTQYF
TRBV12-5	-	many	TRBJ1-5	TGTGCTAGTGGTTTAGGGCCTCAGCCCCAGCATTTT	CASGLGPQPQHF
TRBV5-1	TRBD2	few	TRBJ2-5	TGCGCCAGCAGCGCTGGAACCGGGGAGGGAGGAGAGACCCAGTACTTC	CASSAGTGEGGETQYF
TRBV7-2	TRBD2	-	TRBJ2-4	TGTGCCAGCAGCTCCCAGGGACTAGCGGGACACAAAAACATTCAGTACTTC	CASSSQGLAGHKNIQYF
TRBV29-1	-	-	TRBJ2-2	TGCAGCGTTGCGGCGACAGTTAACACCGGGGAGCTGTTTTTT	CSVAATVNTGELFF
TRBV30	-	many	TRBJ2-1	TGTGCCTGGAGTTTGGAGAAGAGCTCCTACAATGAGCAGTTCTTC	CAWSLEKSSYNEQFF
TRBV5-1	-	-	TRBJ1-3	TGCGCCAGCAGCATCACAGGCGGGGGTGCCACTGGAAACACCATATATTTT	CASSITGGGATGNTIYF
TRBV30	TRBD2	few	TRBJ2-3	TGTGCCTGGCAAGCGGGAGGGACAGATACGCAGTATTTT	CAWQAGGTDTQYF
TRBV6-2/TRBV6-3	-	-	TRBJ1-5	TGTGCCAGCACCCAACCGATAGAAGGAGATAATCAGCCCCAGCATTTT	CASTQPIEGDNQPQHF
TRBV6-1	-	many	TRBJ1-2	TGTGCCAGCAGTTTCCAGGGAAGGAATGGCTACACCTTC	CASSFQGRNGYTF
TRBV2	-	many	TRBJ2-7	TGTGCCAGCGATTCGGAGGGGGGGAGAGTAGCGACAGGGGAGCGCGAGCAGTACTTC	CASDSEGGRVATGEREQYF
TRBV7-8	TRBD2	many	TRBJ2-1	TGTGCCAGCAGCCCTCGATTGGGTACTAGCGGGAGTACAGAGCAGTTCTTC	CASSPRLGTSGSTEQFF
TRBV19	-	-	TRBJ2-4	TGTGCCAGTAGTATACGGGGTGTTGGCAAAAACATTCAGTACTTC	CASSIRGVGKNIQYF
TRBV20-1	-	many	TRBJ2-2	TGCAGTGCCGAGCGGAACACCGGGGAGCTGTTTTTT	CSAERNTGELFF
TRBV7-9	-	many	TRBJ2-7	TGTGCCAGCAGCCCCAGTGGAGGGCCCTCCTACGAGCAGTACTTC	CASSPSGGPSYEQYF
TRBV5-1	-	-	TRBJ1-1	TGCGCCAGTAACGGGGTCGGCACTGAAGCTTTCTTT	CASNGVGTEAFF
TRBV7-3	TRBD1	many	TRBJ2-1	TGTGCCAGCAGCTTAGTCGGGACAGGGGGGAATGAGCAGTTCTTC	CASSLVGTGGNEQFF
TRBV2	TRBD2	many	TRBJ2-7	TGTGCCAGCAGTGAATCCAGCGGGAGGGTTGGCGAGCAGTACTTC	CASSESSGRVGEQYF